This TCR beta chain was recorded in a study of blood T cells in healthy people across ages. Study conclusions and caveats: Whereas aged donors had fewer naive CD4+ cells, long-lived donors had more of them and higher diversity.

Remarks on this clonotype: Its antigen is undetermined.

PCR was performed a second time for roughly 6 to 12 cycles using a sample-barcoded 5' primer and a J-beta primer mix. MiXCR was run by TCRdb on the 5' RACE reads, yielding one entry per CDR3 protein. Among roughly 500,000 distinct CDR3 sequences listed, 27% were seen once. This CDR3 has 16 residues. CDR1 LNHNV and CDR2 YYDKDF come from the germline V gene (reference sequence). Healthy Caucasians from Russia aged roughly 6 to 95 served as donors. The chain links TRBV15 to TRBJ2-5, with TRBD2 matching over 10 bases. The J call is doubtful: the DNA matches TRBJ2-1 better. Material: blood. This receptor was taken from a woman in her seventies in good health. Here the CDR3 DNA reads TGTGCCACCAGCAGAGAGCCAGCGGGGGGGAAGAATGAGCAGTTCTTC. Its translation is CATSREPAGGKNEQFF.